Listed below are T cell receptor beta chains from one sample, sequenced in a study of blood T cell repertoires in COVID-19. The data were produced by immunoSEQ multiplex PCR, yet TCRdb's version contains in-frame clones alone and is incomplete. The sample contains under 250,000 clones, 89% of which appear only once. The specimen sequenced was peripheral blood. The receptors were gathered from a man in his fifties or sixties who had recovered from COVID-19. The CDR3 runs from the conserved cysteine through the conserved F or W. D genes are given only for firm matches. Some rows have no size entry. The others give once, few or many, or a class for an expanded clone.

V gene	J gene	D gene	clone size	CDR3 DNA	CDR3 protein
TRBV2	TRBJ2-1	TRBD2	-	TGTGCCAGCATCTTTGGGGGGGGGAGCTCCTACAATGAGCAGTTCTTC	CASIFGGGSSYNEQFF
TRBV18	TRBJ1-4	-	-	TGTGCCAGCTCACCACCATCCAGGTATGGAGAAAAACTGTTTTTT	CASSPPSRYGEKLFF
TRBV5-1	TRBJ2-7	TRBD2	once	TGCGCCAGCAGCTTGGAAGGAAAAGGACTAGCGGCTATCGAGCAGTACTTC	CASSLEGKGLAAIEQYF
TRBV11-2	TRBJ1-5	TRBD1	-	TGTGCCAGCAGCTTACGAGGACAGGGTAGTCAGCCCCAGCATTTT	CASSLRGQGSQPQHF
TRBV4-2	TRBJ1-3	-	-	TGTGCCAGCAGCCATTACGGGAGGGGTTCCACTGGAAACACCATATATTTT	CASSHYGRGSTGNTIYF
TRBV27	TRBJ1-5	-	-	TGTGCCAGCAGGACTGGACAGTCCAATCAGCCCCAGCATTTT	CASRTGQSNQPQHF
TRBV7-2	TRBJ2-3	-	-	TGTGCCAGCAGTTATGTTGCCGGGACAGATACGCAGTATTTT	CASSYVAGTDTQYF
TRBV5-6	TRBJ1-6	-	-	TGTGCCAGCAACCGTTGGGACACCCCAGGGCCCCTCCACTTT	CASNRWDTPGPLHF
TRBV10-3	TRBJ2-3	-	-	TGTGCCATCGGCCGGGACAAGGGCACAGATACGCAGTATTTT	CAIGRDKGTDTQYF
TRBV21-1	TRBJ1-2	-	-	TGTGCCAGCAGCTCAATCCCGGGACAGGGAAGGAATGGCTACACCTTC	CASSSIPGQGRNGYTF
TRBV27	TRBJ2-7	-	-	TGTGCCAGCAGTTTCCGGGAAACACCCTACGAGCAGTACTTC	CASSFRETPYEQYF
TRBV18	TRBJ2-7	TRBD1	-	TGTGCCAGCTCAGCGACAGGGGGGAGTTCCTACGAGCAGTACTTC	CASSATGGSSYEQYF
TRBV6-4	TRBJ2-3	-	-	TGTGCCAGCAGTGCAGGGACATACACAGATACGCAGTATTTT	CASSAGTYTDTQYF
TRBV7-3	TRBJ2-3	TRBD2	-	TGTGCCAGCAGCTTACGGGGGGAAGCAACTAGCACAGATACGCAGTATTTT	CASSLRGEATSTDTQYF
TRBV19	TRBJ2-3	TRBD2	once	TGTGCCAGTAGTATAAGCGGGAGGGAGAGCACAGATACGCAGTATTTT	CASSISGRESTDTQYF
TRBV19	TRBJ2-5	TRBD1	-	TGTGCCAGTATCGACAGGGTCCCACAAGAGACCCAGTACTTC	CASIDRVPQETQYF
TRBV7-2	TRBJ2-1	TRBD1	-	TGTGCCAGCTTTTCCCCCGGGACAGCCAACAATGAGCAGTTCTTC	CASFSPGTANNEQFF
TRBV27	TRBJ2-2	-	-	TGTGCCAGCAGTTTGCCAGCGGGCGTGGGTAGGGGGGAGCTGTTTTTT	CASSLPAGVGRGELFF
TRBV3-1/TRBV3-2	TRBJ2-7	-	once	TGTGCCAGCAGCCAAGGTGTTGCGGGGCTCAACGAGCAGTACTTC	CASSQGVAGLNEQYF
TRBV7-9	TRBJ2-1	TRBD2	-	TGTGCCAGCAGCCCCGGACTAGCGGGAGGGGATGAGCAGTTCTTC	CASSPGLAGGDEQFF
TRBV4-3	TRBJ2-1	-	-	TGCGCCAGCAGCCAAGATACAGCGGGCAATGAGCAGTTCTTC	CASSQDTAGNEQFF
TRBV4-3	TRBJ1-1	TRBD1	many	TGCGCCAGCAGCCAAGATAAGGGGGCGGGTGAAGCTTTCTTT	CASSQDKGAGEAFF